The subject of this entry is one T cell receptor beta chain. Its antigen remains unknown. The data were produced by immunoSEQ multiplex PCR, yet TCRdb's version contains in-frame clones alone and is incomplete. Of 5,000 to 7,500 clones in the sample, approximately 81% were seen once. The data are from a study of tumour-infiltrating T cells in Burkitt lymphoma. Study as a whole: The Burkitt lymphoma cohort spanned all epidemiological subtypes. Productive clonality predicted overall and progression-free survival. Notes on the study in general: Many Burkitt lymphoma patients shared several public clonotypes.

CDR3 length: 14 amino acids. Germline assignment: CDR1 SGHAT and CDR2 FQNNGV. The sample was tumor tissue. The V call is TRBV11-2, the J call TRBJ1-1, with 10 bases identical to TRBD1. The clonotype comes from a human donor with Burkitt lymphoma. CDR3 coding DNA: TGTGTCACCATCTCCGGGACAGGGGACACTGAAGCTTTCTTT. Translation gives CVTISGTGDTEAFF. Full variable domain (remainder filled in from reference TRBV11-2 and TRBJ1-1): EAGVAQSPRYKIIEKRQSVAFWCNPISGHATLYWYQQILGQGPKLLIQFQNNGVVDDSQLPKDRFSAERLKGVDSTLKIQPAKLEDSAVYLCVTISGTGDTEAFFGQGTRLTVV.